This T cell receptor (beta chain) was retrieved from a study of CD8+ T cells in alopecia areata. Study-level points and caveats: Among patients, TCR sharing was less clear than in mice, a difference possibly due in part to HLA diversity in the patient population. Many expanded lesional clones stayed in scalp and blood while on tofacitinib. Among the 100 top clones, expanded CD8+ clones, like scalp clonality, were significantly decreased by tofacitinib. Scalp specimens additionally yield sequences from normal skin's resident alphabeta T cells.

This clone showed up many times. Its matching antigen is unknown. From germline, CDR1 is ENHRY and CDR2 SYGVKD. Trimming took 3 bases from V and 4 from J, leaving 13 bases between them. The CDR3 has 14 amino acids. The authors extracted RNA and reverse transcribed it into cDNA as the sequencing template. Using immunoSEQ multiplex PCR, the repertoire was profiled, and TCRdb retains in-frame clones only, with some absent. Among about 74,000 clones listed, around 30% were seen once. The treatment denotes: oral pan-JAK inhibitor, 5-10 mg twice daily. The origin of this receptor is a human donor with alopecia areata. Sample: CD8+ T cells sorted from blood, taken at week 4, from a patient treated with tofacitinib. The chain employs TRBV10-3 and TRBJ2-7; D may be TRBD2 (5 bases). The CDR3 DNA sequence: TGTGCCATCAGTGAATCTCTCGAGGGTTACGAGCAGTACTTC. As protein: CAISESLEGYEQYF.